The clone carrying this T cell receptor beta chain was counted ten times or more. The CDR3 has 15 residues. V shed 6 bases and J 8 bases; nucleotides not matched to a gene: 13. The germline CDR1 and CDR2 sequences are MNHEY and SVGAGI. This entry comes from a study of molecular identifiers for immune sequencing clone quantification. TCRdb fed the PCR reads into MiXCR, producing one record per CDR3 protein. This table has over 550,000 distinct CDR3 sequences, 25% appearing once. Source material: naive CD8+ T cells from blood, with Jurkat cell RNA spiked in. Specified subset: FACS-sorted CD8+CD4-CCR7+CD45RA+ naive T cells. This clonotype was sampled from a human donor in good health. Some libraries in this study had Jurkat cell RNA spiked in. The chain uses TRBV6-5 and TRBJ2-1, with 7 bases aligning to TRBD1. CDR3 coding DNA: TGTGCCAGCAGGGAAGGACAGGTAACCCGCGATGAGCAGTTCTTC. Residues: CASREGQVTRDEQFF.